This T cell receptor beta chain is from a study of shared clonotypes between healthy human individuals. Loaded into unsorted PBMC replicate PCRs was approximately 300 ng DNA, 25,000 to 30,000 T cell genomes. Some clones are missing from TCRdb's copy, which holds only in-frame ones; the method was immunoSEQ multiplex PCR. This table has some 530,000 clones, approximately 80% appearing once. Looked up from germline, CDR1 is MDHEN and CDR2 is SYDVKM. Between the trimmed V and J ends, which lost 3 bases and 4 bases, there was a span of 10 bases. The CDR3 extends over 14 amino acids. Sample: PBMCs. The rearrangement links TRBV28 to TRBJ1-3; no definite D call. The sequence derives from a woman in her thirties or forties in good health. Some clones in this sample may be carry-over from other donors' samples. CDR3 bases: TGTGCCAGCAGTTTGACCGGGAGAGGAAACACCATATATTTT. This gives the protein CASSLTGRGNTIYF. The full variable domain, its missing parts supplied by reference TRBV28 and TRBJ1-3, is DVKVTQSSRYLVKRTGEKVFLECVQDMDHENMFWYRQDPGLGLRLIYFSYDVKMKEKGDIPEGYSVSREKKERFSLILESASTNQTSMYLCASSLTGRGNTIYFGEGSWLTVV.